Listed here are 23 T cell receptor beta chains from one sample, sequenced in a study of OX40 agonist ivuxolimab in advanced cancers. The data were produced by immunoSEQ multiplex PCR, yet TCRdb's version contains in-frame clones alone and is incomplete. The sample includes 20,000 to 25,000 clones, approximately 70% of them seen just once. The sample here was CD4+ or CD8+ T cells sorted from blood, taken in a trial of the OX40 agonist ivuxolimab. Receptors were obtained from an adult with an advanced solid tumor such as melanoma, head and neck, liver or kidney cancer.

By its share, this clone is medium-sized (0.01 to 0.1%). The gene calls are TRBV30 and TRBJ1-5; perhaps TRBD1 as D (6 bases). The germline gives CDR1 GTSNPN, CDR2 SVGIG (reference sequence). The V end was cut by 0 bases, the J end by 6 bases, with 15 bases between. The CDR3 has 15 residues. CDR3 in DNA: TGTGCCTGGAGTGTAGGGGGGGGCTCCTTTCAGCCCCAGCATTTT. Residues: CAWSVGGGSFQPQHF.

CDR3 sequence: CSVRTGWGYTF. Written as DNA, the CDR3 is TGCAGCGTCCGGACTGGATGGGGCTACACCTTC. This sequence joins TRBV29-1 and TRBJ1-2; unclear D gene. Between the trimmed V and J ends, which lost 6 bases and 8 bases, there was a span of 13 bases. The CDR3 contains 11 residues. Germline V gene lookup returns CDR1 SQVTM and CDR2 ANQGSEA.

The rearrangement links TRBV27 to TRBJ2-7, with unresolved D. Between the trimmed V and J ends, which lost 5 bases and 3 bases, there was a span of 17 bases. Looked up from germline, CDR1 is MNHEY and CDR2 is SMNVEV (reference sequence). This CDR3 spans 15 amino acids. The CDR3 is CASSPRAGLYYEQYF. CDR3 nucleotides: TGTGCCAGCAGTCCCCGGGCAGGCCTATACTACGAGCAGTACTTC.

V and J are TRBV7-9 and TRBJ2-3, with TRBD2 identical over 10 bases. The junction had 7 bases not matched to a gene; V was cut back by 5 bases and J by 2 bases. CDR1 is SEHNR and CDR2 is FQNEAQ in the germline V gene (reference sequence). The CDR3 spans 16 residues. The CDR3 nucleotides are TGTGCCAGCAGCGAAGCTAGCGGGGGAGTCACAGATACGCAGTATTTT. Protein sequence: CASSEASGGVTDTQYF.

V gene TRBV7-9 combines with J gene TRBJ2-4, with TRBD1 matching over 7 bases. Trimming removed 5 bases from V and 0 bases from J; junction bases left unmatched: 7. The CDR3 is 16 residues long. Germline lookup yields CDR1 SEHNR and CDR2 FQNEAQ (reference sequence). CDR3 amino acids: CASSPTGFQAKNIQYF. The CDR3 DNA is TGTGCCAGCAGCCCGACAGGGTTCCAAGCCAAAAACATTCAGTACTTC. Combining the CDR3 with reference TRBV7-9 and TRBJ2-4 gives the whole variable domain DTGVSQNPRHKITKRGQNVTFRCDPISEHNRLYWYRQTLGQGPEFLTYFQNEAQLEKSRLLSDRFSAERPKGSFSTLEIQRTEQGDSAMYLCASSPTGFQAKNIQYFGAGTRLSVL.

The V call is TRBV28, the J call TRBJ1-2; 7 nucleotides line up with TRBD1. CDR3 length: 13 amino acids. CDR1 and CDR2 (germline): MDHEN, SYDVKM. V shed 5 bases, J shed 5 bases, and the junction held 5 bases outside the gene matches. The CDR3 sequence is CASSQQGTYGYTF. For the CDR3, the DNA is TGTGCCAGCAGTCAACAGGGGACTTATGGCTACACCTTC.

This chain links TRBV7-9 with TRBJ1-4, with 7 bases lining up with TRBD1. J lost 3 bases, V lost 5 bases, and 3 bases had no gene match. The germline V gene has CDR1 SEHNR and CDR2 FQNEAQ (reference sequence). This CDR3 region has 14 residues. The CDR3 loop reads CASSAQGSNEKLFF. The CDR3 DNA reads TGTGCCAGCAGCGCACAGGGGTCTAATGAAAAACTGTTTTTT.

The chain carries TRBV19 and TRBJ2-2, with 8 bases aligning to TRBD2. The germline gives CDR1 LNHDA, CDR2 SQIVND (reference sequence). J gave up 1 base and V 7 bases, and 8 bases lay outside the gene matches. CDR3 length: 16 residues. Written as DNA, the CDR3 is TGTGCCAGTACCCAGTTGCTAGCGGGGAACACCGGGGAGCTGTTTTTT. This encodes CASTQLLAGNTGELFF.

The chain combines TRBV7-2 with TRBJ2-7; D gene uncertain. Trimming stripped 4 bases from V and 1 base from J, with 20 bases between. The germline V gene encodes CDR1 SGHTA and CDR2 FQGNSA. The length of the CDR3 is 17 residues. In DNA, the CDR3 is TGTGCCAGCAGCTACCGGTCGAGTGGGGTGACTTCCTACGAGCAGTACTTC. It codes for CASSYRSSGVTSYEQYF.

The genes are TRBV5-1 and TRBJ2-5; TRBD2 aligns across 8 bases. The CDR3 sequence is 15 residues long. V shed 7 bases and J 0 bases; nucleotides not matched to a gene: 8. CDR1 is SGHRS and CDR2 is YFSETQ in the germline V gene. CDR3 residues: CASLSSGEYQETQYF. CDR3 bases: TGCGCCAGCCTGAGTAGCGGGGAGTACCAAGAGACCCAGTACTTC.

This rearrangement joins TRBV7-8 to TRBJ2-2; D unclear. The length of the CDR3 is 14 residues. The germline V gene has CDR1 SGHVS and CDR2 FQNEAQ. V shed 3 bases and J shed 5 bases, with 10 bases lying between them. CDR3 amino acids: CASSLAFGTGELFF. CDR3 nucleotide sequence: TGTGCCAGCAGCTTGGCCTTTGGTACCGGGGAGCTGTTTTTT.

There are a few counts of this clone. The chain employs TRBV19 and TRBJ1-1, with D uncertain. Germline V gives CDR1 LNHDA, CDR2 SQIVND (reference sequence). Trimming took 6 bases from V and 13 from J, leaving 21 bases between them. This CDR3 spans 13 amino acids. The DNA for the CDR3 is TGTGCCAGTAGGGTGGGCCCCGCGGGCTGGAATTTCTTT. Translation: CASRVGPAGWNFF.

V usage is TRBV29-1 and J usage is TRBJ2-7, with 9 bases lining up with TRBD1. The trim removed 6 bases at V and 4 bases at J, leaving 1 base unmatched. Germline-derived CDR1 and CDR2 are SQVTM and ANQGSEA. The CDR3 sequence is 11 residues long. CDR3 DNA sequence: TGCAGCGTGGGGACAGGGTACGAGCAGTACTTC. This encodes CSVGTGYEQYF.

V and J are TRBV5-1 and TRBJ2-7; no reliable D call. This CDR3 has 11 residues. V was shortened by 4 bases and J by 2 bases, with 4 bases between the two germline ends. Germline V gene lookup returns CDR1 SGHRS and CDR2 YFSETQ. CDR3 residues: CASSPTYEQYF. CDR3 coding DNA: TGCGCCAGCAGCCCGACCTACGAGCAGTACTTC.

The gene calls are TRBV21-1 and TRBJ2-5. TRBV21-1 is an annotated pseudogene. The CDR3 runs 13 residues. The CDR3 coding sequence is TGTGCCAGCAGCTCGGCGCAAGGGGAGACCCAGTACTTC. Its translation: CASSSAQGETQYF.

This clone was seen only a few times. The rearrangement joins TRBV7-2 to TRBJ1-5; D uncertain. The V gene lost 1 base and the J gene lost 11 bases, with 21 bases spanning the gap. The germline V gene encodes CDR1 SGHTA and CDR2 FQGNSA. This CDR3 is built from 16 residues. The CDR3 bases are TGTGCCAGCAGCTTAGAACATCTTGCCCCCCCCTCGGCCCAGCATTTT. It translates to CASSLEHLAPPSAQHF.

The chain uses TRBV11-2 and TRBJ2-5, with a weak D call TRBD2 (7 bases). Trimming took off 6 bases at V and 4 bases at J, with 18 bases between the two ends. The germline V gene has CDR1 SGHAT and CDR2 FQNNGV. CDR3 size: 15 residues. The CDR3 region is CASRFEGGVGETQYF. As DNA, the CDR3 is TGTGCCAGCAGATTCGAAGGGGGGGTCGGAGAGACCCAGTACTTC. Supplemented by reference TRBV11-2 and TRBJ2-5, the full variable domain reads EAGVAQSPRYKIIEKRQSVAFWCNPISGHATLYWYQQILGQGPKLLIQFQNNGVVDDSQLPKDRFSAERLKGVDSTLKIQPAKLEDSAVYLCASRFEGGVGETQYFGPGTRLLVL.

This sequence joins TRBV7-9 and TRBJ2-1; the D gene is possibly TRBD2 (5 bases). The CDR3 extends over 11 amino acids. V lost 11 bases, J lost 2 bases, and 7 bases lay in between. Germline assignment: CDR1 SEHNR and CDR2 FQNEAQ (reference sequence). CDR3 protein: CAPGAYNEQFF. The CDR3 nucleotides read TGTGCCCCCGGGGCCTACAATGAGCAGTTCTTC.

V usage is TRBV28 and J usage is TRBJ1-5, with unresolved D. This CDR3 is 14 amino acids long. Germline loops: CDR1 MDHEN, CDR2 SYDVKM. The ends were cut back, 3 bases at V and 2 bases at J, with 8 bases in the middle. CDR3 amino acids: CASSLERGNQPQHF. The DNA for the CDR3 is TGTGCCAGCAGTTTGGAACGCGGCAATCAGCCCCAGCATTTT.

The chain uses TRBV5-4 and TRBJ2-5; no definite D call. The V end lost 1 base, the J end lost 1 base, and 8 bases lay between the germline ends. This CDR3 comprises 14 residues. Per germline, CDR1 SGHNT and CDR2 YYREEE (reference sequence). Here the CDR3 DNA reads TGTGCCAGCAGCTTGACCGGAATCCAAGAGACCCAGTACTTC. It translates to CASSLTGIQETQYF.

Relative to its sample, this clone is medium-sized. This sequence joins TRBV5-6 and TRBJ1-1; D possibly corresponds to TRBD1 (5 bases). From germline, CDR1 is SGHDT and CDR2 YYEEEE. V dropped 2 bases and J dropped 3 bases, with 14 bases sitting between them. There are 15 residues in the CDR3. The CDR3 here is CASSFGGTRDTEAFF. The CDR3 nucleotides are TGTGCCAGCAGCTTTGGGGGGACGAGGGACACTGAAGCTTTCTTT. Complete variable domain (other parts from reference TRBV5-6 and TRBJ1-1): DAGVTQSPTHLIKTRGQQVTLRCSPKSGHDTVSWYQQALGQGPQFIFQYYEEEERQRGNFPDRFSGHQFPNYSSELNVNALLLGDSALYLCASSFGGTRDTEAFFGQGTRLTVV.

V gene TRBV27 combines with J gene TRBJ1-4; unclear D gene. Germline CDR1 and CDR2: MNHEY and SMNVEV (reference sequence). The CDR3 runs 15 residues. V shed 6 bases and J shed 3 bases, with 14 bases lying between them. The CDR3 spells CASRGLIVPNEKLFF. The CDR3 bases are TGTGCCAGCAGGGGCCTCATTGTCCCTAATGAAAAACTGTTTTTT.

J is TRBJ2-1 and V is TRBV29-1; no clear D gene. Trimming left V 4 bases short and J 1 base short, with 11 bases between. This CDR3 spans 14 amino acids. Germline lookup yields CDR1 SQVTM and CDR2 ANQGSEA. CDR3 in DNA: TGCAGCGTTGTAGGTCCATTGTCCTACAATGAGCAGTTCTTC. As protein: CSVVGPLSYNEQFF.